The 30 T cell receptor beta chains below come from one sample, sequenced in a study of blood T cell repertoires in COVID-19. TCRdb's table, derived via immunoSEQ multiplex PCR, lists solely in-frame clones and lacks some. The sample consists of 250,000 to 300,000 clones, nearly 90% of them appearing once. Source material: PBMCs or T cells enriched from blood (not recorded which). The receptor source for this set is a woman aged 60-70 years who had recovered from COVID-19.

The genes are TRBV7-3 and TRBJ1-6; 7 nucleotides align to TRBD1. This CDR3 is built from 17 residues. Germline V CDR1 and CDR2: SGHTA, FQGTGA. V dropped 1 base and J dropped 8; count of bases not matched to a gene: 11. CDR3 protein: CASSLRARQGPYSPLHF. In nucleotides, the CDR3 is TGTGCCAGCAGCTTAAGGGCCAGACAGGGTCCTTATTCACCCCTCCACTTT.

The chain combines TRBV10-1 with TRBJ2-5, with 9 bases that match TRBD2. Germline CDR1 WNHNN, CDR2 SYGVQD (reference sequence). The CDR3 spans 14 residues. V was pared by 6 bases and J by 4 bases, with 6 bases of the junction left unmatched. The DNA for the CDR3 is TGCGCCAGCAGCGCGGGGGGGCCGGGAGAGACCCAGTACTTC. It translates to CASSAGGPGETQYF.

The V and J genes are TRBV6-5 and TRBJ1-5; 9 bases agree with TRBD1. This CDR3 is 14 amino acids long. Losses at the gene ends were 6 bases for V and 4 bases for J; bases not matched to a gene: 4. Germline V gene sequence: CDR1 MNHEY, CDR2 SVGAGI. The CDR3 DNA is TGTGCCAGCAGGACCGGGACAGGGAATCAGCCCCAGCATTTT. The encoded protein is CASRTGTGNQPQHF.

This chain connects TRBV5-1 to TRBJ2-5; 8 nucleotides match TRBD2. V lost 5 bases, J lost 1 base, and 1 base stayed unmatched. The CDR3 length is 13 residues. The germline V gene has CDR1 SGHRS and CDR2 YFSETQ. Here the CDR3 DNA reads TGCGCCAGCAGACTAGCGGTCCAAGAGACCCAGTACTTC. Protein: CASRLAVQETQYF. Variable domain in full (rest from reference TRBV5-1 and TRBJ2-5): KAGVTQTPRYLIKTRGQQVTLSCSPISGHRSVSWYQQTPGQGLQFLFEYFSETQRNKGNFPGRFSGRQFSNSRSEMNVSTLELGDSALYLCASRLAVQETQYFGPGTRLLVL.

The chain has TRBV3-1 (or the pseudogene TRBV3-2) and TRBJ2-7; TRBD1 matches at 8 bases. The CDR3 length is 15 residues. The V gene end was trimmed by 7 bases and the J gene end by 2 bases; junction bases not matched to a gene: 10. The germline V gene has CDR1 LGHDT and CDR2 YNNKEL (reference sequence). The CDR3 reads CASTPNRGVTYEQYF. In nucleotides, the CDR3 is TGTGCCAGCACCCCTAACAGGGGGGTGACCTACGAGCAGTACTTC.

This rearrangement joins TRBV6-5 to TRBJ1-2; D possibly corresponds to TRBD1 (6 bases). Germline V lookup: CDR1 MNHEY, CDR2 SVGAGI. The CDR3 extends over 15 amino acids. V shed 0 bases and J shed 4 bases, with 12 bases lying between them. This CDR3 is CASSYSSGQFYGYTF. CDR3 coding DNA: TGTGCCAGCAGTTACTCTTCTGGACAGTTCTATGGCTACACCTTC.

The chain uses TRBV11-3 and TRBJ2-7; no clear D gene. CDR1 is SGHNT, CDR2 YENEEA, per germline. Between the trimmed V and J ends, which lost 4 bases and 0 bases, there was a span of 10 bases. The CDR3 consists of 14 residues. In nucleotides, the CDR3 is TGTGCCAGCAGCTCCCTCGGGTTCTCCTACGAGCAGTACTTC. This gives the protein CASSSLGFSYEQYF.

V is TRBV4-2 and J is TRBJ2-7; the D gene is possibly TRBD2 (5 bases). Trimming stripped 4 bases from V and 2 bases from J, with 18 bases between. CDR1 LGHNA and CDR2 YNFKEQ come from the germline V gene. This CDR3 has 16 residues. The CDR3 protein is CASSPSSHGRAYEQYF. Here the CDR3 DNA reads TGTGCCAGCAGCCCCTCCTCACACGGGCGGGCCTACGAGCAGTACTTC.

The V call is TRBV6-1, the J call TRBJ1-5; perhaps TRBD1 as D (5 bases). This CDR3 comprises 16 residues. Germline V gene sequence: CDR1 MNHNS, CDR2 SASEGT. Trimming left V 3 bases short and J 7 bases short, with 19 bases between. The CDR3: CASSEGPGKPWQPQHF. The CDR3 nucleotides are TGTGCCAGCAGTGAGGGTCCAGGGAAGCCCTGGCAGCCCCAGCATTTT.

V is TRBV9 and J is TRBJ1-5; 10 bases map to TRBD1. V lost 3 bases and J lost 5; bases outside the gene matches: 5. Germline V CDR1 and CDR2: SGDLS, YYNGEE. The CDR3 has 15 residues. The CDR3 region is CASSGGQGGHQPQHF. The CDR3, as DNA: TGTGCCAGCAGCGGAGGACAGGGGGGCCATCAGCCCCAGCATTTT. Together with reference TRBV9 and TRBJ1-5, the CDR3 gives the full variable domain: DSGVTQTPKHLITATGQRVTLRCSPRSGDLSVYWYQQSLDQGLQFLIQYYNGEERAKGNILERFSAQQFPDLHSELNLSSLELGDSALYFCASSGGQGGHQPQHFGDGTRLSIL.

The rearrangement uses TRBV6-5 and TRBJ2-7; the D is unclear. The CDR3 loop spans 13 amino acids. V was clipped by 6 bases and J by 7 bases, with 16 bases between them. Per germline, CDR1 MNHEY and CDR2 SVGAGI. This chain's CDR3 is CASSLEEQAEQYF. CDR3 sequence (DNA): TGTGCCAGCAGCCTCGAGGAACAAGCGGAGCAGTACTTC.

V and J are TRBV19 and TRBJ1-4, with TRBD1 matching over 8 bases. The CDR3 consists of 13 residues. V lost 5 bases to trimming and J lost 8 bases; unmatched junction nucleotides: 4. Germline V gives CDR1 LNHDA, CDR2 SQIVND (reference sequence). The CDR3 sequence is CASSDRGDEKLFF. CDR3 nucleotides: TGTGCCAGTAGTGACAGGGGTGACGAAAAACTGTTTTTT.

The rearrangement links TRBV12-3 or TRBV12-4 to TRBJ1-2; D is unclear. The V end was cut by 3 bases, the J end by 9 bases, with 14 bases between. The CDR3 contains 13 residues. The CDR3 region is CASSFAQEVRYTF. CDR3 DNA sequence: TGTGCCAGCAGTTTTGCCCAGGAGGTCCGCTACACCTTC.

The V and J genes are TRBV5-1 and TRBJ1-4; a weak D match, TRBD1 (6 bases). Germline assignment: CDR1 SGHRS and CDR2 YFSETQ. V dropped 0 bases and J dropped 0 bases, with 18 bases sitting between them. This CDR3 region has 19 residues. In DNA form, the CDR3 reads TGCGCCAGCAGCTTGGGCCGACAGGTCCGCCTCGCAACTAATGAAAAACTGTTTTTT. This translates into CASSLGRQVRLATNEKLFF.

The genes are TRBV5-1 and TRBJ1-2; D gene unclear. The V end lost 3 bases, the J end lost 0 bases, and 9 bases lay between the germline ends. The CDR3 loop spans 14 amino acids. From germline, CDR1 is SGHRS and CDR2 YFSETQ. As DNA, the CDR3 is TGCGCCAGCAGCTCGGGAGGTCCTAACTATGGCTACACCTTC. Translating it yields CASSSGGPNYGYTF.

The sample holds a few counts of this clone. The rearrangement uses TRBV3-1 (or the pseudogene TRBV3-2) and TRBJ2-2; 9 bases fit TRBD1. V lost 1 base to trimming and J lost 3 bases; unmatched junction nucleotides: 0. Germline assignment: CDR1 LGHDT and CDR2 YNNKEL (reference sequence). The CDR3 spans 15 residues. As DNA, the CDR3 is TGTGCCAGCAGCCAAGGACAGGGGGACACCGGGGAGCTGTTTTTT. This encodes CASSQGQGDTGELFF.

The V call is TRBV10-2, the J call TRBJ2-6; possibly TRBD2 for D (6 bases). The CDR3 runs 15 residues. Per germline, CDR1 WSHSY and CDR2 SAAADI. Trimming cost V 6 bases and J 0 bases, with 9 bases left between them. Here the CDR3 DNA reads TGCGCCAGCAGCGGCGGGACCTCTGGGGCCAACGTCCTGACTTTC. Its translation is CASSGGTSGANVLTF.

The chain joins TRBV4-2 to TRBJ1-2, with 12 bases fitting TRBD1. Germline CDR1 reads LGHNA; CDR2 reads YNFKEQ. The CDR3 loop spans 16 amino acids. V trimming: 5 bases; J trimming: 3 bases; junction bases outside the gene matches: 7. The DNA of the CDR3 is TGTGCCAGCAGCTACCCCGGGACAGGGGGCCACTATGGCTACACCTTC. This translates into CASSYPGTGGHYGYTF.

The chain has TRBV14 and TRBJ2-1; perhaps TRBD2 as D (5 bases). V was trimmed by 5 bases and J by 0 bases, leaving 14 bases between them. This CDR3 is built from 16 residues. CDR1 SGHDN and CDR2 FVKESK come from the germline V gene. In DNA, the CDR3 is TGTGCCAGCAGCGCGGGTCCGGGAAGCTCCTACAATGAGCAGTTCTTC. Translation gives CASSAGPGSSYNEQFF. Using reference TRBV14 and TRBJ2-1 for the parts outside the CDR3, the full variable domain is EAGVTQFPSHSVIEKGQTVTLRCDPISGHDNLYWYRRVMGKEIKFLLHFVKESKQDESGMPNNRFLAERTGGTYSTLKVQPAELEDSGVYFCASSAGPGSSYNEQFFGPGTRLTVL.

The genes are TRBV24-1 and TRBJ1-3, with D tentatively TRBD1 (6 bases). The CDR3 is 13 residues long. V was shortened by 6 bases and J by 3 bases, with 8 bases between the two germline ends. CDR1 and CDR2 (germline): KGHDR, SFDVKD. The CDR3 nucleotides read TGTGCCACCAGTCCAGGGGTTGGAAACACCATATATTTT. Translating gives CATSPGVGNTIYF.

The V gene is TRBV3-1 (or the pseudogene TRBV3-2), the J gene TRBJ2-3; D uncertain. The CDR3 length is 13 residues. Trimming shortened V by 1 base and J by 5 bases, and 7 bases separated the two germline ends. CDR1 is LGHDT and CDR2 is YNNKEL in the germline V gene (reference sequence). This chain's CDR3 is CASSQGSGDTQYF. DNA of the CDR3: TGTGCCAGCAGCCAAGGATCGGGAGATACGCAGTATTTT.

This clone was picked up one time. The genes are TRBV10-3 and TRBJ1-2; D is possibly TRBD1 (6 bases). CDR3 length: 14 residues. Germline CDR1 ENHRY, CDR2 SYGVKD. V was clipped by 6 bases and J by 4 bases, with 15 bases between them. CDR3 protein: CAISAGDSSYGYTF. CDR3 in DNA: TGTGCCATCAGCGCAGGGGATAGTAGCTATGGCTACACCTTC.

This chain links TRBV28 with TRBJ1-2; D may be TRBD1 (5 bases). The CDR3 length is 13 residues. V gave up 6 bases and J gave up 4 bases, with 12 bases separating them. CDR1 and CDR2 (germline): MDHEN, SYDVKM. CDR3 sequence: CASRQQVAYGYTF. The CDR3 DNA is TGTGCCAGCAGACAACAGGTCGCCTATGGCTACACCTTC.

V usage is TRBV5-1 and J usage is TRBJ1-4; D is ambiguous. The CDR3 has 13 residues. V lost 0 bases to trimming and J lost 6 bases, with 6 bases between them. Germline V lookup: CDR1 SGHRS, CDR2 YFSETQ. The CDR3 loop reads CASSLGRDEKLFF. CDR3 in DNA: TGCGCCAGCAGCTTGGGGAGGGATGAAAAACTGTTTTTT.

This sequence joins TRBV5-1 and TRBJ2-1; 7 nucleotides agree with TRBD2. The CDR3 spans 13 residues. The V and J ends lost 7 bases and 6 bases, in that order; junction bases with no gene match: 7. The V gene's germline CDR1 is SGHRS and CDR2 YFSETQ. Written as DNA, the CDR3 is TGCGCCAGCGCCGGGAGGAATTCCAATGAGCAGTTCTTC. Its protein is CASAGRNSNEQFF.

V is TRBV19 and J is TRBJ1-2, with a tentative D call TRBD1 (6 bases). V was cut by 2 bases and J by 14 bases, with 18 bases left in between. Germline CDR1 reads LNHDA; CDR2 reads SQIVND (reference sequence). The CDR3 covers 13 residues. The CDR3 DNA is TGTGCCAGTAGTATAACAGGGCCGGGGCCGGGGACCTTC. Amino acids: CASSITGPGPGTF.

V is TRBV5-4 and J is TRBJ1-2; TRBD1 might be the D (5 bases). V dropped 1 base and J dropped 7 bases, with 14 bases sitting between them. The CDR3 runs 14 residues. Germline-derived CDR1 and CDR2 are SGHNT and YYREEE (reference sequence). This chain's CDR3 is CASSLQGKDIGYTF. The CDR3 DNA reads TGTGCCAGCAGCTTGCAGGGTAAGGATATTGGCTACACCTTC.

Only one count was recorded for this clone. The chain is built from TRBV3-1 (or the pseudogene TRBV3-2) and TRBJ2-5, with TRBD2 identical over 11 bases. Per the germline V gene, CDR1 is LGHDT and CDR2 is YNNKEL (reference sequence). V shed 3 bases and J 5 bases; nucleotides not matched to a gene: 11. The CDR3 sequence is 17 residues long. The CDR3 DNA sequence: TGTGCCAGCAGCCAGGGTGTACTAGCGGGGGTGGGGGAGACCCAGTACTTC. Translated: CASSQGVLAGVGETQYF.

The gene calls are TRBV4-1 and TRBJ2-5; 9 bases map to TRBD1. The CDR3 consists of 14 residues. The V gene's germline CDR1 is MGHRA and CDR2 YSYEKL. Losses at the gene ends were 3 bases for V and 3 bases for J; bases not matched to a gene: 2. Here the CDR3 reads CASSQGQGKETQYF. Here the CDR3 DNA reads TGCGCCAGCAGCCAGGGACAGGGAAAAGAGACCCAGTACTTC.

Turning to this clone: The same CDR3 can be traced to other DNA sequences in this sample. CDR3 nucleotide sequence: TGTGCCAGCAGCCAAGCAGGGTCCGGAAACACCATATATTTT. Amino acids: CASSQAGSGNTIYF. The chain couples TRBV3-1 (or the pseudogene TRBV3-2) to TRBJ1-3, with a tentative D call TRBD1 (5 bases). Germline V gene lookup returns CDR1 LGHDT and CDR2 YNNKEL (reference sequence). Trimming left V 1 base short and J 4 bases short, with 8 bases between. The CDR3 runs 14 residues.